Below are 22 T cell receptor beta chains sequenced from a single sample in a study of CD8+CD57+ T cells in acquired aplastic anemia. Profiling of TCR beta VDJ combinations and CDR3 sequences used genomic DNA as template. TCRdb analysed the reads with MiXCR anew, one entry per CDR3 protein. This table has about 190,000 distinct CDR3 sequences, less than 70% appearing once. The material sequenced was sorted CD4+, CD8+, or CD8+CD57+ T cells (not recorded which) from PBMCs. The origin of the receptors is a human donor in good health, serving as a control.

This clonotype was counted ten times or more. The gene calls are TRBV28 and TRBJ1-1; 7 positions agree with TRBD1. This CDR3 is 12 amino acids long. Germline CDR1 is MDHEN and CDR2 is SYDVKM. V trimming: 9 bases; J trimming: 5 bases; junction bases outside the gene matches: 6. The CDR3 DNA reads TGTGCCAGTAGAGACAGGGTGACTGAAGCTTTCTTT. It specifies CASRDRVTEAFF.

This clonotype was observed a single time. This rearrangement joins TRBV19 to TRBJ2-1, with 11 bases matching TRBD1. CDR1 and CDR2 (germline): LNHDA, SQIVND (reference sequence). The CDR3 spans 15 residues. V dropped 4 bases and J dropped 5; count of bases not matched to a gene: 4. As DNA, the CDR3 is TGTGCCAGTAGTAATCCGGGACAGGGGGACAATGAGCAGTTCTTC. It translates to CASSNPGQGDNEQFF.

This clonotype was counted ten times or more. V and J are TRBV9 and TRBJ1-1, with D unresolved. The length of the CDR3 is 16 residues. The V end was cut by 0 bases, the J end by 6 bases, with 18 bases between. Per the germline V gene, CDR1 is SGDLS and CDR2 is YYNGEE. The CDR3 region is CASSVALQYPPPEAFF. CDR3 in DNA: TGTGCCAGCAGCGTAGCCCTACAGTACCCGCCGCCTGAAGCTTTCTTT. Using reference TRBV9 and TRBJ1-1 for the parts outside the CDR3, the full variable domain is DSGVTQTPKHLITATGQRVTLRCSPRSGDLSVYWYQQSLDQGLQFLIQYYNGEERAKGNILERFSAQQFPDLHSELNLSSLELGDSALYFCASSVALQYPPPEAFFGQGTRLTVV.

Concerning this clonotype: A junction end diverges from the germline sequence, so it may reflect a read error. The V call is TRBV7-6, the J call TRBJ2-3, with 9 bases that match TRBD1. The CDR3 is made up of 15 amino acids. The V gene's germline CDR1 is SGHVS and CDR2 FNYEAQ. The CDR3 region is CASSPGRTGVDTQYF. DNA of the CDR3: TGTGCTAGCAGCCCCGGGCGGACAGGGGTGGATACGCAGTATTTT. The variable domain in full, completed from reference TRBV7-6 and TRBJ2-3, reads GAGVSQSPRYKVTKRGQDVALRCDPISGHVSLYWYRQALGQGPEFLTYFNYEAQQDKSGLPNDRFSAERPEGSISTLTIQRTEQRDSAMYRCASSPGRTGVDTQYFGPGTRLTVL.

This clonotype was seen repeatedly, ten times or more. No DNA is shown, since the ends of the CDR3 on it are uncertain; the CDR3 is the one TCRdb lists. The chain carries TRBV20-1 and TRBJ2-5; the table names TRBD1, a call not compared with the DNA. The CDR3 numbers 12 amino acids, ends counted. CDR1 and CDR2 (germline): DFQATT, SNEGSKA (reference sequence). The CDR3 sequence: CSARDWATGSYF.

V and J are TRBV19 and TRBJ2-1; 7 positions match TRBD2. The CDR3 loop spans 16 amino acids. Germline CDR1 and CDR2: LNHDA and SQIVND (reference sequence). V lost 3 bases and J lost 8; bases outside the gene matches: 13. This CDR3 is CASSIAAGEGRDEQFF. The CDR3 DNA sequence: TGTGCCAGTAGTATTGCGGCGGGGGAGGGTAGGGATGAGCAGTTCTTC.

As for this clonotype: A much larger clone differs by one base, so this may be a read error. The chain recombines TRBV6-5 with TRBJ2-2; D is perhaps TRBD1 or TRBD2 (5 bases each). There are 18 residues in the CDR3. The germline V and J ends were trimmed by 6 bases and 2 bases, with 22 bases remaining between them. CDR1 MNHEY and CDR2 SVGAGI come from the germline V gene. The CDR3 nucleotides are TGTGCCAGCAGCGCACAAGAGATGGGACGGATCAACACCGGGGAGCTGTTTTTT. Translated: CASSAQEMGRINTGELFF.

This clonotype occurred many times. The chain is built from TRBV5-1 and TRBJ1-5; tentatively, D is TRBD1 (6 bases). There are 13 residues in the CDR3. Trimming stripped 2 bases from V and 6 bases from J, with 9 bases between. Germline V gene lookup returns CDR1 SGHRS and CDR2 YFSETQ. The CDR3 region is CASSFEGGQPQHF. The CDR3 DNA reads as TGCGCCAGCAGCTTTGAGGGGGGTCAGCCCCAGCATTTT.

This clonotype has only a few counts. V and J are TRBV24-1 and TRBJ2-7, with 8 bases identical to TRBD2. J gave up 0 bases and V 0 bases, and 0 bases lay outside the gene matches. Germline loops: CDR1 KGHDR, CDR2 SFDVKD. This CDR3 contains 15 residues. The CDR3 reads CATSDLSGSSYEQYV. In DNA, the CDR3 is TGTGCCACCAGTGATTTGAGCGGGAGCTCCTACGAGCAGTACGTC.

The J gene is TRBJ2-3, the V gene TRBV20-1; 10 bases agree with TRBD2. V trimming: 1 base; J trimming: 1 base; junction bases outside the gene matches: 2. Germline V CDR1 and CDR2: DFQATT, SNEGSKA (reference sequence). There are 15 residues in the CDR3. CDR3 amino acids: CSARAGTSGTDTQYF. DNA of the CDR3: TGCAGTGCTAGAGCCGGGACTAGCGGCACAGATACGCAGTATTTT.

Ten or more counts support this clonotype. V and J are TRBV12-3 or TRBV12-4 and TRBJ2-2; the D gene is possibly TRBD1 (5 bases). The CDR3 runs to 15 residues. V shed 6 bases and J shed 1 base, with 12 bases lying between them. The CDR3 region has the DNA TGTGCCAGCAGGCAGGGTCAGGTGAACACCGGGGAGCTGTTTTTT. Translation: CASRQGQVNTGELFF.

CDR3 sequence reads: CASSRTGARDTGELFF. The CDR3 bases are TGTGCCAGCAGCAGGACAGGGGCCAGGGACACCGGGGAGCTGTTTTTT. The rearrangement joins TRBV7-9 to TRBJ2-2, with TRBD1 identical over 9 bases. CDR3 length equals 16 residues. Trimming cost V 5 bases and J 3 bases; bases outside gene matches: 7. Per the germline V gene, CDR1 is SEHNR and CDR2 is FQNEAQ (reference sequence).

This chain joins TRBV29-1 and TRBJ1-2, with unresolved D. V lost 4 bases to trimming and J lost 4 bases, with 16 bases between them. CDR3 size: 14 residues. Germline V CDR1 and CDR2: SQVTM, ANQGSEA. CDR3 DNA sequence: TGCAGCGTTGGTGAAGGGAGACATCTCTATGGCTACACCTTC. This translates into CSVGEGRHLYGYTF.

This clonotype was counted many times. The chain carries TRBV29-1 and TRBJ1-3; 7 bases agree with TRBD1. Germline CDR1 and CDR2: SQVTM and ANQGSEA. V lost 6 bases, J lost 2 bases, and 1 base stayed unmatched. This CDR3 region has 12 residues. The CDR3 region is CSVGTAGNTIYF. CDR3 coding DNA: TGCAGCGTCGGGACAGCTGGAAACACCATATATTTT.

The CDR3 here is CSASQQENYGYTF. CDR3 DNA sequence: TGCAGTGCTAGTCAACAGGAGAACTATGGCTACACCTTC. The chain combines TRBV20-1 with TRBJ1-2; D is possibly TRBD1 (5 bases). V lost 3 bases, J lost 2 bases, and 10 bases lay in between. From germline, CDR1 is DFQATT and CDR2 SNEGSKA (reference sequence). This CDR3 is 13 amino acids long.

Many counts were recorded for this clonotype. The gene calls are TRBV6-5 and TRBJ2-7; D ambiguous. The CDR3 extends over 16 amino acids. Trimming left V 0 bases short and J 3 bases short, with 15 bases between. Germline loops: CDR1 MNHEY, CDR2 SVGAGI. This CDR3 is CASSYSILGSVYEQYF. As DNA, the CDR3 is TGTGCCAGCAGTTACTCGATCCTGGGTTCCGTCTACGAGCAGTACTTC.

This clonotype was detected ten times or more. This rearrangement joins TRBV7-2 to TRBJ1-3; D ambiguous. The CDR3 runs 17 residues. From germline, CDR1 is SGHTA and CDR2 FQGNSA. The ends were cut back, 2 bases at V and 3 bases at J, with 17 bases in the middle. The CDR3 DNA is TGTGCCAGCAGCTTAACCACCGCGGCGGCGGGTGGAAACACCATATATTTT. The encoded protein is CASSLTTAAAGGNTIYF.

This clonotype was recorded many times. J is TRBJ2-3 and V is TRBV15; maybe TRBD2 (6 bases). The germline V gene has CDR1 LNHNV and CDR2 YYDKDF (reference sequence). V lost 8 bases and J lost 2, with 11 bases in between. The CDR3 consists of 13 residues. Here the CDR3 DNA reads TGTGCCACCGAAACTAGCCCCACAGATACGCAGTATTTT. Amino acid sequence: CATETSPTDTQYF.

This clonotype was recorded only once. The chain is built from TRBV7-2 and TRBJ1-2; 7 nucleotides line up with TRBD1. Germline CDR1 and CDR2: SGHTA and FQGNSA. This CDR3 contains 14 residues. J was trimmed by 4 bases and V by 4 bases; bases with no gene match: 6. The CDR3 here is CASSSRTGVYGYTF. CDR3 sequence (DNA): TGTGCCAGCAGCTCCCGGACAGGAGTCTATGGCTACACCTTC.

As for this clonotype: An end of the junction does not agree with germline; a read error may underlie this. The chain carries TRBV24-1 and TRBJ2-1; tentatively, D is TRBD1 (6 bases). There are 14 residues in the CDR3. The germline V gene encodes CDR1 KGHDR and CDR2 SFDVKD. The CDR3 is CATSGQDRRNERFF. Here the CDR3 DNA reads TGTGCCACCAGTGGACAGGATAGGCGGAATGAGCGGTTCTTC.

The table lists this clonotype with many counts. This chain links TRBV6-2 or TRBV6-3 with TRBJ2-7; TRBD1 might be the D (5 bases). The CDR3 contains 14 residues. The germline V gene has CDR1 MNHEY and CDR2 SVGEGT. V gave up 7 bases and J gave up 2 bases, with 15 bases separating them. CDR3 loop: CASTLRTPAYEQYF. The CDR3 nucleotides read TGTGCCAGCACCTTGAGGACACCCGCCTACGAGCAGTACTTC.

The rearrangement uses TRBV7-3 and TRBJ1-1; the D is unclear. V gave up 1 base and J gave up 8 bases, with 17 bases separating them. Germline-derived CDR1 and CDR2 are SGHTA and FQGTGA. The CDR3 runs to 15 residues. Here the CDR3 DNA reads TGTGCCAGCAGCTTAATGGCCGGAAGTTCTAGGGAAGCTTTCTTT. Translating gives CASSLMAGSSREAFF. Using reference TRBV7-3 and TRBJ1-1 for the parts outside the CDR3, the full variable domain is GAGVSQTPSNKVTEKGKYVELRCDPISGHTALYWYRQSLGQGPEFLIYFQGTGAADDSGLPNDRFFAVRPEGSVSTLKIQRTERGDSAVYLCASSLMAGSSREAFFGQGTRLTVV.